This is a list of T cell receptor beta chains from one sample in a study of blood T cell repertoires in COVID-19. TCRdb keeps only in-frame clones here, not all; method: immunoSEQ multiplex PCR. The data hold tens of thousands of clones, with nearly 90% observed a single time. Sequences were obtained from peripheral blood. These receptors all come from a man aged 55 to 70 with active or convalescent COVID-19. CDR3s include the opening cysteine and the closing phenylalanine or tryptophan. Fields, in order: CDR3 DNA, CDR3 protein, J gene, V gene, D gene, clone size. D genes are given only for firm matches. Size is stated for part of the rows, as once, few or many counts, or as a class when the clone is expanded.

TGCGCCAGCAGCTCGGGACTAGCGGACAATGAGCAGTTCTTC,CASSSGLADNEQFF,TRBJ2-1,TRBV5-1,TRBD2,NA
TGTGCCAGCAGCTTTGCCGGGTCCAAAGCAGATACGCAGTATTTT,CASSFAGSKADTQYF,TRBJ2-3,TRBV11-2,NA,NA
TGTGCCAGCTCACCGGGGTTGGACAGAAACTATGGCTACACCTTC,CASSPGLDRNYGYTF,TRBJ1-2,TRBV18,NA,few
TGTGCCATCAGTGAGTCCCGAGATACGCAGTATTTT,CAISESRDTQYF,TRBJ2-3,TRBV10-3,NA,NA
TGTGCCAGCAGCGGACTAGCGGGATTTAAGACCCAGTACTTC,CASSGLAGFKTQYF,TRBJ2-5,TRBV2,TRBD2,NA
TGTGCCAGCAGCCCGCGACTAGCGGGAACCTACGAGCAGTACTTC,CASSPRLAGTYEQYF,TRBJ2-7,TRBV7-9,TRBD2,NA
TGTGCCATCAGTGATAAGGGGGCGGGCACCGGGGAGCTGTTTTTT,CAISDKGAGTGELFF,TRBJ2-2,TRBV10-3,TRBD1,NA
TGTGCCAGCAGTCGACAGGGAAATCAGCCCCAGCATTTT,CASSRQGNQPQHF,TRBJ1-5,TRBV6-5,TRBD1,NA
TGTGCCAGCTCAGTTTGGTCCCACGAGCAGTACTTC,CASSVWSHEQYF,TRBJ2-7,TRBV5-5,NA,NA
TGTGCCAGCAGTTTTTGGGAGGACCAGAGCAATCAGCCCCAGCATTTT,CASSFWEDQSNQPQHF,TRBJ1-5,TRBV28,NA,NA
TGTGCCAGCTCACCGGACAGGGATAGGCCACCCCTCCACTTT,CASSPDRDRPPLHF,TRBJ1-6,TRBV18,TRBD1,NA
TGTGCCAGCAGCCCAGGTGAAACCCGAATCTATGGCTACACCTTC,CASSPGETRIYGYTF,TRBJ1-2,TRBV2,NA,NA
TGCAGTGCTAGTCAGGCCTCCTACGAGCAGTACTTC,CSASQASYEQYF,TRBJ2-7,TRBV20-1,NA,NA
TGTGCCAGCACCCCACAGGGGGCGAAGGGTGGCTACACCTTC,CASTPQGAKGGYTF,TRBJ1-2,TRBV6-2/TRBV6-3,TRBD1,NA
TGTGCCAGCAGTTGGTACAGGGGTTATAATTCACCCCTCCACTTT,CASSWYRGYNSPLHF,TRBJ1-6,TRBV27,TRBD1,NA
TGTGCCAGCTCCTACATGACAGGGTCCTACAATGAGCAGTTCTTC,CASSYMTGSYNEQFF,TRBJ2-1,TRBV18,TRBD1,NA
TGTGCCAGCAGCCTGGGACAGGCGTCGGTCAATGAGCAGTTCTTC,CASSLGQASVNEQFF,TRBJ2-1,TRBV7-9,TRBD1,NA
TGTGCCAGCAGCCAAACGGGACAGGGGAAGGCTCAGCCCCAGCATTTT,CASSQTGQGKAQPQHF,TRBJ1-5,TRBV3-1/TRBV3-2,TRBD1,NA
TGTGCCAGCAGCCTCCGACGGGAAGAGACCCAGTACTTC,CASSLRREETQYF,TRBJ2-5,TRBV7-3,NA,NA
TGTGCCAGCAGTTCCCAATACGAGCAGTACTTC,CASSSQYEQYF,TRBJ2-7,TRBV6-5,NA,NA
TGTGCCAGCAGAACCGCCGGGAGGCTGGGTGATGAGCAGTTCTTC,CASRTAGRLGDEQFF,TRBJ2-1,TRBV6-6,TRBD2,NA
TGTGCCAGCAGTTACTCGAGCGGGCTTAGGAATCAGCCCCAGCATTTT,CASSYSSGLRNQPQHF,TRBJ1-5,TRBV6-2/TRBV6-3,NA,NA
TGTGCCAGCAGTGAGGGCAGTGGCCCCAGTGACGAGCAGTACTTC,CASSEGSGPSDEQYF,TRBJ2-7,TRBV6-1,NA,NA
TGTGCCAGCAGCTTAGGGACTAGTTCGTACGAGCAGTTCTTC,CASSLGTSSYEQFF,TRBJ2-1,TRBV7-2,TRBD2,NA
TGTGCCAGTCGTAGCGGGAGACAGACCGGGGAGCTGTTTTTT,CASRSGRQTGELFF,TRBJ2-2,TRBV19,TRBD2,NA
TGTGCCAGCAGCCCCACAGGGGGCCATGGTCAGCCCCAGCATTTT,CASSPTGGHGQPQHF,TRBJ1-5,TRBV3-1/TRBV3-2,TRBD1,NA
TGTGCCAGCAGCCCCCAGGGAAACACTGAAGCTTTCTTT,CASSPQGNTEAFF,TRBJ1-1,TRBV7-9,NA,NA
TGTGCCAGCAGTGAATTCACGGTCTCTGGAAACACCATATATTTT,CASSEFTVSGNTIYF,TRBJ1-3,TRBV25-1,NA,once
TGTGCCAGCAGTGACTCGAGGGGGAACTATAATTCACCCCTCCACTTT,CASSDSRGNYNSPLHF,TRBJ1-6,TRBV6-4,NA,NA
TGTGCCAGCAGCTCTACCAGGGGGACCCCTGATGGCTACACCTTC,CASSSTRGTPDGYTF,TRBJ1-2,TRBV7-3,TRBD1,NA
TGTGCCAGCAGCTTAAGTATGGGGGCCAACGTCCTGACTTTC,CASSLSMGANVLTF,TRBJ2-6,TRBV7-3,NA,NA
TGTGCCAGCAGCTTTTATGTCGGGGAGCTGTTTTTT,CASSFYVGELFF,TRBJ2-2,TRBV7-9,NA,NA
TGCGCCAGCAGCTTGGCTTTAAGCGGGACTAGGGCCGGGGAGCTGTTTTTT,CASSLALSGTRAGELFF,TRBJ2-2,TRBV5-1,TRBD2,NA
TGTGCCAGTAGCGGCCCCAGGGGGTACTACGAGCAGTACTTC,CASSGPRGYYEQYF,TRBJ2-7,TRBV19,TRBD1,NA
TGTGCCAGCAGGGGGATTGGAGCGGCCGCGAACACCGGGGAGCTGTTTTTT,CASRGIGAAANTGELFF,TRBJ2-2,TRBV28,NA,NA
TGTGCCAGCAGTGAAGCGGGCCTAGCGGGAGTTCGGCAGTTCTTC,CASSEAGLAGVRQFF,TRBJ2-1,TRBV6-1,TRBD2,NA